The source of this TCR beta chain is a study of esophageal squamous cell carcinoma under preoperative chemotherapy. By proportion, this clonotype is medium-sized. Time point noted: before preoperative PTX-NDP chemotherapy. MiXCR, applied by TCRdb to the PCR reads, yields one record per CDR3 protein. This sample has about 12,000 distinct CDR3 sequences, with almost 55% found just once. CDR3 length equals 15 residues. CDR1 MNHEY and CDR2 SVGAGI come from the germline V gene. The junction had 9 bases not matched to a gene; V was cut back by 2 bases and J by 8 bases. Sampling was conducted from a patient given preoperative chemotherapy. The TCR was taken from a human donor with esophageal squamous cell carcinoma. The donor label of this sample is uncertain. The chain recombines TRBV6-5 with TRBJ2-1; 7 bases fit TRBD2. CDR3 residues: CASSYRGGRTDEQFF. CDR3 nucleotides: TGTGCCAGCAGTTACAGAGGCGGGAGAACCGATGAGCAGTTCTTC.